These T cell receptor beta chains were read from a single sample in a study of shared clonotypes between healthy human individuals. Measured with immunoSEQ multiplex PCR; TCRdb has only the in-frame clones, and not every one. The sample lists a few million clones, under 95% occurring once. The sequenced sample consisted of naive CD4+ T cells from PBMCs. The source is a man aged 18 to 29 in good health. Some clones in this sample may be carry-over from other donors' samples. The CDR3 runs from the conserved cysteine through the conserved F or W. A D gene is named only where the DNA matches it firmly. Rows may omit the clone size; those that give it use once, few, many or a size class.

clone_size,d_call,cdr3_length,j_call,v_call,cdr3_nt,cdr3_aa
NA,NA,15,TRBJ2-4,TRBV6-5,TGTGCCAGCAGTTCGGGCGGACTAGCCAAAAACATTCAGTACTTC,CASSSGGLAKNIQYF
NA,TRBD2,20,TRBJ2-1,TRBV4-1,TGCGCCAGCAGCCCTCACAGCAGCGCCCTACGAGGCGGGAGGGCCTCTGAGCAGTTCTTC,CASSPHSSALRGGRASEQFF
NA,NA,14,TRBJ2-3,TRBV4-1,TGCGCCAGCAGCCGCGGAGCTAGCACAGATACGCAGTATTTT,CASSRGASTDTQYF
NA,NA,14,TRBJ1-3,TRBV15,TGTGCCACCAGCAGAAAGGACGGAGTGCACACCATATATTTT,CATSRKDGVHTIYF
NA,TRBD1,18,TRBJ2-2,TRBV9,TGTGCCAGCAGCGAGAGCCGGGACAGACTTTCCAACACCGGGGAGCTGTTTTTT,CASSESRDRLSNTGELFF
NA,TRBD2,15,TRBJ2-1,TRBV9,TGTGCCAGCAGCCCTCGAGGGAGGGTTTACAATGAGCAGTTCTTC,CASSPRGRVYNEQFF
NA,TRBD1,16,TRBJ2-2,TRBV15,TGTGCCACCAGCAGAGAGCAGGGGGCGGTCACCGGGGAGCTGTTTTTT,CATSREQGAVTGELFF
NA,NA,17,TRBJ1-1,TRBV18,TGTGCCAGCTCACCCTCGCGGGGGCGCTTGGCGAACACTGAAGCTTTCTTT,CASSPSRGRLANTEAFF
once,TRBD1,12,TRBJ2-5,TRBV29-1,TGCAGCGGGGCCGGACAGGAAGAGACCCAGTACTTC,CSGAGQEETQYF
once,NA,15,TRBJ2-1,TRBV7-9,TGTGCCAGCAGCTGGGGGCACCCCTCCTACAATGAGCAGTTCTTC,CASSWGHPSYNEQFF
NA,NA,14,TRBJ2-3,TRBV2,TGTGCCAGCAGTCGTAATACTGAGACAGATACGCAGTATTTT,CASSRNTETDTQYF
NA,NA,15,TRBJ2-5,TRBV21-1,TGTGCCAGCTCCACCCCCTCACCTTCTCAAGAGACCCAGTACTTC,CASSTPSPSQETQYF
NA,TRBD2,16,TRBJ2-5,TRBV11-3,TGTGCCAGCAGCCCGGGACTAGCGGGAGTTTGGGAGACCCAGTACTTC,CASSPGLAGVWETQYF
NA,NA,12,TRBJ2-1,TRBV5-1,TGCGCCAGCAGCCCCGTCATCAATGAGCAGTTCTTC,CASSPVINEQFF
few,NA,14,TRBJ1-1,TRBV2,TGTGCCAGCAGTAAGGGGCTAGTGAACACTGAAGCTTTCTTT,CASSKGLVNTEAFF
once,TRBD1,14,TRBJ1-2,TRBV28,TGTGCCAGCAGTTACACAGGGGCCCCCTATGGCTACACCTTC,CASSYTGAPYGYTF
once,TRBD1,15,TRBJ2-2,TRBV10-1,TGCGCCAGCAGGGCGGACAGGGGGGCCACCGGGGAGCTGTTTTTT,CASRADRGATGELFF
once,NA,14,TRBJ2-5,TRBV19,TGTGCCAGTAGTATATGGGGCTCTCGAGAGACCCAGTACTTC,CASSIWGSRETQYF
NA,TRBD1,14,TRBJ1-2,TRBV5-5,TGTGCCAGCAGCTGGGACAGGGCTTTTTATGGCTACACCTTC,CASSWDRAFYGYTF
NA,NA,15,TRBJ2-4,TRBV5-6,TGTGCCAGCAGCCCGCCAGCCGGGACAAAAAACATTCAGTACTTC,CASSPPAGTKNIQYF
NA,TRBD2,18,TRBJ2-5,TRBV5-1,TGCGCCAGCAGCTCCGGACTAGCGGGAGCGCGTTACCAAGAGACCCAGTACTTC,CASSSGLAGARYQETQYF
NA,NA,18,TRBJ1-3,TRBV7-6,TGTGCCAGCAGCTTAGCGGCCCAGGGGATGCTCTCTGGAAACACCATATATTTT,CASSLAAQGMLSGNTIYF
NA,TRBD2,15,TRBJ2-1,TRBV27,TGTGCCAGCAGAGATATAAGCGGGAGAAGTAATGAGCAGTTCTTC,CASRDISGRSNEQFF
NA,NA,17,TRBJ2-1,TRBV21-1,TGTGCCAGCAGGACCGGACTAGCGGGAGAGTCCTACAATGAGCAGTTCTTC,CASRTGLAGESYNEQFF
NA,TRBD1,14,TRBJ1-1,TRBV29-1,TGCAGCCTAAATAGGGACAGAGGGGTTCCTGAAGCTTTCTTT,CSLNRDRGVPEAFF
NA,NA,14,TRBJ2-5,TRBV29-1,TGCAGCGCCGAAGCGGTCCTGGGGTTAGAGACCCAGTACTTC,CSAEAVLGLETQYF
few,NA,13,TRBJ1-1,TRBV9,TGTGCCAGCAGCGTATATGTGGACACTGAAGCTTTCTTT,CASSVYVDTEAFF
NA,NA,13,TRBJ1-1,TRBV10-3,TGTGCCATCAGTGAGGCGGGGGGCACTGAAGCTTTCTTT,CAISEAGGTEAFF
NA,NA,13,TRBJ1-2,TRBV27,TGTGCCAGCAGTTTACGGGGCGTCATTGGCTACACCTTC,CASSLRGVIGYTF
NA,NA,15,TRBJ1-3,TRBV28,TGTGCCAGCAGTCCCGCCGGGTCCAAAGGAAACACCATATATTTT,CASSPAGSKGNTIYF
few,TRBD1,16,TRBJ1-5,TRBV7-9,TGTGCCAGCAGCTACTACCTTGGACAGGGGGCAGGAGCCCAGCATTTT,CASSYYLGQGAGAQHF
NA,NA,14,TRBJ2-5,TRBV9,TGTGCCAGCAGCCCCTCCCCTCGACAAGAGACCCAGTACTTC,CASSPSPRQETQYF
once,TRBD1,12,TRBJ1-1,TRBV19,TGTGCGGCGGGACAGGGGTACACTGAAGCTTTCTTT,CAAGQGYTEAFF
once,NA,17,TRBJ2-7,TRBV5-1,TGCGCCAGCAGCTTGGGGGGACGCGAGGGAAGGTCCTACGAGCAGTACTTC,CASSLGGREGRSYEQYF
once,NA,14,TRBJ2-5,TRBV19,TGTGCCAGTAATACCGGGACAAACGCGGAGACCCAGTACTTC,CASNTGTNAETQYF
few,TRBD1,12,TRBJ1-2,TRBV5-5,TGTGCCACTAAGGGACAGGGTATCGGCTACACCTTC,CATKGQGIGYTF
NA,TRBD1,14,TRBJ2-7,TRBV5-6,TGTGCCAGCAGCCTGGGACAGGGTTATTACGAGCAGTACTTC,CASSLGQGYYEQYF
NA,NA,16,TRBJ2-3,TRBV9,TGTGCCAGCAGCCCCCGGGGTGCGGGGAGCACAGATACGCAGTATTTT,CASSPRGAGSTDTQYF
few,NA,12,TRBJ2-1,TRBV9,TGTGCCAGCAGCAGGGAACTCGGTGAGCAGTTCTTC,CASSRELGEQFF
NA,NA,17,TRBJ2-1,TRBV7-3,TGTGCCAGCAGCTTAAGACGGTCCATAGCTGTCTACAATGAGCAGTTCTTC,CASSLRRSIAVYNEQFF
once,TRBD1,15,TRBJ1-2,TRBV14,TGTGCCAGCAGCCAAGAATTCTCAGGGGGAAGAGGCTACACCTTC,CASSQEFSGGRGYTF
NA,NA,12,TRBJ1-5,TRBV28,TGTGCCAGCAGATGGCGGAATCAGCCCCAGCATTTT,CASRWRNQPQHF
NA,NA,11,TRBJ1-1,TRBV6-6,TGTGCCAGCAAGGAGAACACTGAAGCTTTCTTT,CASKENTEAFF
NA,TRBD1,21,TRBJ1-5,TRBV7-3,TGTGCCAGCAGCTCCAATGTCGTCGCGCGGAAGGGGGCAGATAGCAATCAGCCCCAGCATTTT,CASSSNVVARKGADSNQPQHF
NA,NA,15,TRBJ1-2,TRBV28,TGTGCCAGCAGGTTATCGGGACAACATGGCTATGGCTACACCTTC,CASRLSGQHGYGYTF
NA,NA,14,TRBJ2-3,TRBV7-7,TGTGCCAGCAGCCCATCAACTTGGGGAGATACGCAGTATTTT,CASSPSTWGDTQYF
NA,NA,13,TRBJ2-1,TRBV11-2,TGTGCCAGCAGCCCCGCCCTCTACAATGAGCAGTTCTTC,CASSPALYNEQFF
NA,TRBD2,18,TRBJ2-2,TRBV5-4,TGTGCCAGCAGCTTGGGTACTAGCGGGACCCTCTTCACCGGGGAGCTGTTTTTT,CASSLGTSGTLFTGELFF
NA,TRBD2,16,TRBJ2-5,TRBV7-6,TGTGCCAGCAGCTTTACGGCGGCGGGAGACGCTGAGACCCAGTACTTC,CASSFTAAGDAETQYF
NA,NA,13,TRBJ2-1,TRBV28,TGTGCCAGCAGTCAGATCGCCCCCCATGAGCAGTTCTTC,CASSQIAPHEQFF
NA,TRBD2,15,TRBJ2-7,TRBV5-1,TGCGCCAGCAGCACCCAGACTAGCGGGTCCCACGAGCAGTACTTC,CASSTQTSGSHEQYF
NA,TRBD2,14,TRBJ2-3,TRBV27,TGTGCCAGCAGCGGACGGGGGGTTACAGATACGCAGTATTTT,CASSGRGVTDTQYF
NA,NA,14,TRBJ2-2,TRBV7-3,TGTGCCAGCAGCCGGATGGATTCCACCGGGGAGCTGTTTTTT,CASSRMDSTGELFF
NA,NA,12,TRBJ1-2,TRBV5-1,TGCGCCAGCAGCCAGGGAGAAGGTGGCTACACCTTC,CASSQGEGGYTF
NA,NA,13,TRBJ2-5,TRBV5-4,TGTGCCAGCAGCTTGGTTGGGGGGGAGACCCAGTACTTC,CASSLVGGETQYF